This is a list of T cell receptor beta chains from one sample in a study of T cells expressing NK-cell markers. Following a re-call of the 5' RACE reads, TCRdb has one entry per CDR3 protein and lacks DNA. The sample shows about 260,000 distinct CDR3 sequences, and approximately 0.42% sits with its ten largest clones. The sequencing input was blood T cells: a sorted CD56 or NKG2C T cell subset, CD4+ or CD8+ T cells, or bulk PBMC T cells (not recorded which). The source is a man younger than 35 in good health. CDR3s include the opening cysteine and the closing phenylalanine or tryptophan.

j_call v_call cdr3_aa
TRBJ1-4 TRBV12-3/TRBV12-4 CASSQGESEKLFF
TRBJ2-6 TRBV6-2/TRBV6-3 CASSLLAGANVLTF
TRBJ1-1 TRBV29-1 CSVVNRSGTEAFF
TRBJ1-1 TRBV20-1 CSASMPRGRTEAFF
TRBJ2-4 TRBV12-3/TRBV12-4 CASSLAPANIQYF
TRBJ2-7 TRBV4-3 CASSQRQGPHEQYF
TRBJ2-7 TRBV6-1 CASTISSDGSYEQYF
TRBJ1-3 TRBV12-3/TRBV12-4 CASSTQTGGITIYF
TRBJ2-7 TRBV6-1 CASSRGGRYEQYF
TRBJ2-7 TRBV6-1 CASSAGTLGYEQYF
TRBJ1-1 TRBV3-1 CASSQEMGRGGVNTEAFF
TRBJ1-2 TRBV6-5 CASMSRGYGYTF
TRBJ1-2 TRBV25-1 CASSLTNSGQLLYGYTF
TRBJ2-2 TRBV5-1 CASSLAETGGTGELFF
TRBJ2-5 TRBV20-1 CSARDYPGGQYF
TRBJ2-1 TRBV9 CASSVHLGLNEQFF
TRBJ2-7 TRBV5-4 CASSLSGSPYEQYF
TRBJ1-3 TRBV4-2 CASSPTQTGPTGNTIYF
TRBJ2-3 TRBV12-3/TRBV12-4 CASSLETSGKADTQYF
TRBJ2-3 TRBV25-1 CASRGAGVRDTQYF
TRBJ1-5 TRBV4-1 CASSQVGNQPQHF
TRBJ2-3 TRBV7-6 CASSSGTSGTLTDTQYF
TRBJ1-2 TRBV5-1 CASSLEGGMGYGYTF
TRBJ1-1 TRBV20-1 CSASFGGSTEAFF
TRBJ2-1 TRBV11-2 CASSLVVRDHEQFF
TRBJ2-2 TRBV27 CASSFLNTGELFF
TRBJ1-1 TRBV27 CASRLNSKNTEAFF
TRBJ1-1 TRBV5-5 CASSSTDRVNTEAFF
TRBJ2-7 TRBV20-1 CSARDRQGRRAYEQYF
TRBJ2-1 TRBV3-1 CASSQDRGARVYEQFF
TRBJ2-1 TRBV7-9 CASSLASLRGFHNEQFF
TRBJ2-3 TRBV20-1 CSASPPHLSTDTQYF
TRBJ2-5 TRBV18 CASSPRAGREETQYF
TRBJ1-5 TRBV28 CASSSGQGAGQPQHF
TRBJ1-2 TRBV12-3/TRBV12-4 CASSTDMGGNGYTF
TRBJ1-5 TRBV6-2/TRBV6-3 CASSAGSEQPQHF
TRBJ1-2 TRBV6-5 CASSYSTGNYGYTF
TRBJ1-2 TRBV5-1 CATREGVYGYTF
TRBJ2-2 TRBV18 CASSTRSGQGNTGELFF
TRBJ2-2 TRBV2 CASSDKGLPNTGELFF
TRBJ1-1 TRBV7-3 CASSSFTGASEAFF
TRBJ2-7 TRBV18 CASSPTDFSYEQYF